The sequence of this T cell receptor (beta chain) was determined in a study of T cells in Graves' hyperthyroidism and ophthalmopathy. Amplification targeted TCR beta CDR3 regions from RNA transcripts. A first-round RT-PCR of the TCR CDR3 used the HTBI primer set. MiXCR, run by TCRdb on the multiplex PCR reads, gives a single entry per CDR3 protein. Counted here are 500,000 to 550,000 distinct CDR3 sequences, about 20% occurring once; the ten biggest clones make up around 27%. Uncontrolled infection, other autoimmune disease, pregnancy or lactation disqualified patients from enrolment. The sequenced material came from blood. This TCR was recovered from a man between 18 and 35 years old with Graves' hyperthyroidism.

The chain's CDR3 is CASSLGTGGHTGELFF. For the CDR3, the DNA is TGTGCCAGCAGCTTAGGAACAGGGGGCCACACCGGGGAGCTGTTTTTT. J is TRBJ2-2 and V is TRBV7-8; 9 bases align to TRBD1. The CDR3 consists of 16 residues. The junction had 3 bases not matched to a gene; V was cut back by 1 base and J by 3 bases. From germline, CDR1 is SGHVS and CDR2 FQNEAQ. Filled out from reference TRBV7-8 and TRBJ2-2, the complete variable domain reads GAGVSQSPRYKVAKRGQDVALRCDPISGHVSLFWYQQALGQGPEFLTYFQNEAQLDKSGLPSDRFFAERPEGSVSTLKIQRTQQEDSAVYLCASSLGTGGHTGELFFGEGSRLTVL.